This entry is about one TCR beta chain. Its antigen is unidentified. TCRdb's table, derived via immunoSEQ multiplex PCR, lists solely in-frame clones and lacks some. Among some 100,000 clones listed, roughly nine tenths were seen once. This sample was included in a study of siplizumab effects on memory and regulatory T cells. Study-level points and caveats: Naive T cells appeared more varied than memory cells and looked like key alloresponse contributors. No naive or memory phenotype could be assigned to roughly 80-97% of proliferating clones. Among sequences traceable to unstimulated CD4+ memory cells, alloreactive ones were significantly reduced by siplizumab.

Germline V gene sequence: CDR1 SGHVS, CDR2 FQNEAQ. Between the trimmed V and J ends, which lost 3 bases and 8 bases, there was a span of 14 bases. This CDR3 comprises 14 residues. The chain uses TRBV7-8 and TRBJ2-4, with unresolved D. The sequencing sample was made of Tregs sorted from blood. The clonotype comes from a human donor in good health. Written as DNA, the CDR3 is TGTGCCAGCAGCTTTGTCCTGGGAAGTCACATTCAGTACTTC. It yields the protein CASSFVLGSHIQYF.